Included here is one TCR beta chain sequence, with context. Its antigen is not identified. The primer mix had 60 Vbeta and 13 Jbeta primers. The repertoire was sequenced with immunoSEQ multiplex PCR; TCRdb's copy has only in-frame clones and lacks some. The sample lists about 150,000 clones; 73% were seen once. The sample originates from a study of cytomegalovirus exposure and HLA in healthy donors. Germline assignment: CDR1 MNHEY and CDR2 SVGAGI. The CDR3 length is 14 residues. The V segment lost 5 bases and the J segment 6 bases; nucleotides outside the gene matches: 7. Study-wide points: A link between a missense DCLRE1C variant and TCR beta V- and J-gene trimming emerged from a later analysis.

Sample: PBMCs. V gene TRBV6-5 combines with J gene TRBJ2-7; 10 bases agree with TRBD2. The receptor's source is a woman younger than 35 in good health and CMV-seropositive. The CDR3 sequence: CASSGPLAGFEQYF. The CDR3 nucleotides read TGTGCCAGCAGTGGTCCACTAGCGGGGTTCGAGCAGTACTTC.